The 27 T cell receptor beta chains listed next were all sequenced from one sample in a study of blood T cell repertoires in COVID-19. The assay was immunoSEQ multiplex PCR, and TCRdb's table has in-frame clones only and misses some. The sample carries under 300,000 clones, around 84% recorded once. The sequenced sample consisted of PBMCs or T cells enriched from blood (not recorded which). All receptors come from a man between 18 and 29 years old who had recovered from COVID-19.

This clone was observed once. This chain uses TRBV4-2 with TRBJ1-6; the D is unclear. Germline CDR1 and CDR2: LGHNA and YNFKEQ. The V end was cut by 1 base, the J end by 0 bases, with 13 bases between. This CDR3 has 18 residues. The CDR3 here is CASSQGQTGSSYNSPLHF. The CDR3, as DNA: TGTGCCAGCAGCCAAGGGCAGACCGGGAGCTCCTATAATTCACCCCTCCACTTT.

The CDR3 sequence is CASKVGQTSGANVLTF. CDR3 DNA sequence: TGTGCCAGCAAGGTTGGACAGACCTCTGGGGCCAACGTCCTGACTTTC. The chain is built from TRBV28 and TRBJ2-6; maybe TRBD1 (6 bases). V was cut by 7 bases and J by 0 bases, with 13 bases left in between. The CDR3 covers 16 residues. Looked up from germline, CDR1 is MDHEN and CDR2 is SYDVKM.

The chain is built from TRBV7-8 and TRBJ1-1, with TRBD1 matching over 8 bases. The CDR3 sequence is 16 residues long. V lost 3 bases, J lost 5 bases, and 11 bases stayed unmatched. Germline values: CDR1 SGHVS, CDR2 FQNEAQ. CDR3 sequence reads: CASSFMDREVDTEAFF. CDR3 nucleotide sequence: TGTGCCAGCAGCTTCATGGACAGGGAGGTTGATACTGAAGCTTTCTTT. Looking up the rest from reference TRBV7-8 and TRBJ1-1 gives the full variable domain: GAGVSQSPRYKVAKRGQDVALRCDPISGHVSLFWYQQALGQGPEFLTYFQNEAQLDKSGLPSDRFFAERPEGSVSTLKIQRTQQEDSAVYLCASSFMDREVDTEAFFGQGTRLTVV.

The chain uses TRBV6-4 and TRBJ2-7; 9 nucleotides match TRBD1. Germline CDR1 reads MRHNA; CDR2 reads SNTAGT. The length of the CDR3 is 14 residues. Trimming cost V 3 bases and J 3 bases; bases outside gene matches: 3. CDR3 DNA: TGTGCCAGCAGTGAAAAGACAGGGGGCTACGAGCAGTACTTC. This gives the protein CASSEKTGGYEQYF.

The CDR3 sequence is CASSKTWGADTQYF. In DNA, the CDR3 is TGTGCCAGCAGCAAAACCTGGGGCGCAGATACGCAGTATTTT. The chain links TRBV6-5 to TRBJ2-3; D possibly corresponds to TRBD1 (5 bases). V was clipped by 6 bases and J by 4 bases, with 14 bases between them. Germline assignment: CDR1 MNHEY and CDR2 SVGAGI. This CDR3 spans 14 amino acids.

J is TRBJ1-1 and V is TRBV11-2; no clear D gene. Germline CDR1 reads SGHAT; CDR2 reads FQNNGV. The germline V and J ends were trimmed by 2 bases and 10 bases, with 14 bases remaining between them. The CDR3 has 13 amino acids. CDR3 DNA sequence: TGTGCCAGCAGCTTACTCCTCGAGTCCCGAGCTTTCTTT. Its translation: CASSLLLESRAFF.

The CDR3: CASNGDRFSYNEQFF. CDR3 DNA: TGTGCCAGTAATGGGGACAGGTTTTCCTACAATGAGCAGTTCTTC. The chain couples TRBV19 to TRBJ2-1; TRBD1 agrees at 8 bases. Germline V gene lookup returns CDR1 LNHDA and CDR2 SQIVND (reference sequence). Losses at the gene ends were 7 bases for V and 1 base for J; bases not matched to a gene: 6. This CDR3 contains 15 residues. The variable domain in full, completed from reference TRBV19 and TRBJ2-1, reads DGGITQSPKYLFRKEGQNVTLSCEQNLNHDAMYWYRQDPGQGLRLIYYSQIVNDFQKGDIAEGYSVSREKKESFPLTVTSAQKNPTAFYLCASNGDRFSYNEQFFGPGTRLTVL.

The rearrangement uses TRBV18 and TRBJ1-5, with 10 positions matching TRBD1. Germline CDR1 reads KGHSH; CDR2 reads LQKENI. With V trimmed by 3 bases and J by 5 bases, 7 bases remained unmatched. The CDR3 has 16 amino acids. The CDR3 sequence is CASSPTGQGNHQPQHF. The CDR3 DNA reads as TGTGCCAGCTCACCTACGGGACAGGGGAACCATCAGCCCCAGCATTTT.

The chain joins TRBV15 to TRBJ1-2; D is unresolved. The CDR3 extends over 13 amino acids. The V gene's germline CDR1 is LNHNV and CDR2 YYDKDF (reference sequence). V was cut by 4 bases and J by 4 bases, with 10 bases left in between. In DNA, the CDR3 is TGTGCCACCAGCATTGACAACCTCTATGGCTACACCTTC. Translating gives CATSIDNLYGYTF.

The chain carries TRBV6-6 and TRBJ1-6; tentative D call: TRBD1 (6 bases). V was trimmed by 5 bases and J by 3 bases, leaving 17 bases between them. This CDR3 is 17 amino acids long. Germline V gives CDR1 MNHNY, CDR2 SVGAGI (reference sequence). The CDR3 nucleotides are TGTGCCAGCAGTCCAAACCTCAGGGGCCGCTATAATTCACCCCTCCACTTT. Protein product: CASSPNLRGRYNSPLHF.

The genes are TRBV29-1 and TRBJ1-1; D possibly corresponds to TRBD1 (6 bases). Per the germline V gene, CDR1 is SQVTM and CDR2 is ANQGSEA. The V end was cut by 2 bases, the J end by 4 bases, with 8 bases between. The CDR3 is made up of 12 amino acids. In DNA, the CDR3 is TGCAGCGTTGAAACAGGGACCACTGAAGCTTTCTTT. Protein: CSVETGTTEAFF.

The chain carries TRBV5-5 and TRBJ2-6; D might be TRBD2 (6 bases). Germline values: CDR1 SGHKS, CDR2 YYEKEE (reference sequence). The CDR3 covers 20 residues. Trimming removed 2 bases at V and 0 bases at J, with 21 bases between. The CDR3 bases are TGTGCCAGCAGCTTCAAATCGGGAGATAGTTTTTACTCTGGGGCCAACGTCCTGACTTTC. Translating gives CASSFKSGDSFYSGANVLTF.

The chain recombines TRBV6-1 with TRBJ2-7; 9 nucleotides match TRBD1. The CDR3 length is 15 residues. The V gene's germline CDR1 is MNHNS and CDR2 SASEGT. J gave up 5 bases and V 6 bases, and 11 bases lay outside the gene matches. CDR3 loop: CASRSPGQGTHEQYF. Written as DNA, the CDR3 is TGTGCCAGCAGGTCACCGGGACAGGGTACCCACGAGCAGTACTTC.

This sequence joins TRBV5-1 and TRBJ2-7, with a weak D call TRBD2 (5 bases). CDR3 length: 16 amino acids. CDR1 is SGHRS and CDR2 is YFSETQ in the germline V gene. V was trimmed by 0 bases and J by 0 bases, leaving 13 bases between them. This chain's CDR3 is CASSLAAATGSYEQYF. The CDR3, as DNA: TGCGCCAGCAGCTTGGCAGCGGCGACGGGCTCCTACGAGCAGTACTTC.

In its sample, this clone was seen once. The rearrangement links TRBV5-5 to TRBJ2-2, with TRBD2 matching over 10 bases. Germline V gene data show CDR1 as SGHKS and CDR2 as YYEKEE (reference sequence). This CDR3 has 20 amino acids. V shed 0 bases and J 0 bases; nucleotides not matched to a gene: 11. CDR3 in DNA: TGTGCCAGCAGCTTGGCTATGCCAGGGACTAGCGCCACGAACACCGGGGAGCTGTTTTTT. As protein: CASSLAMPGTSATNTGELFF.

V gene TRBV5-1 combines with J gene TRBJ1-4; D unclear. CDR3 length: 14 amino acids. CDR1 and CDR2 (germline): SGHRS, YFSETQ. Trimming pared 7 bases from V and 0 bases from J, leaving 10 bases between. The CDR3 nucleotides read TGCGCCAGCGGGTTGGGAGCAACTAATGAAAAACTGTTTTTT. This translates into CASGLGATNEKLFF.

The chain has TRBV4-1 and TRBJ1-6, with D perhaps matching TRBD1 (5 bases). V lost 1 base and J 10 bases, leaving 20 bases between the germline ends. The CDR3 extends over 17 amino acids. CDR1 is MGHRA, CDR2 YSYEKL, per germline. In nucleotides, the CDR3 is TGCGCCAGCAGCCAAGGGCCCGGGGGGAGGGTAGGATCACCCCTCCACTTT. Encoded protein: CASSQGPGGRVGSPLHF.

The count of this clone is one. The CDR3 sequence: CASSGTSGANTGELFF. The CDR3 region has the DNA TGTGCCAGCAGCGGGACTAGCGGTGCGAACACCGGGGAGCTGTTTTTT. This chain uses TRBV3-1 (or the pseudogene TRBV3-2) with TRBJ2-2; 11 bases map to TRBD2. V trimming: 5 bases; J trimming: 0 bases; junction bases outside the gene matches: 2. This CDR3 is 16 amino acids long. Germline lookup yields CDR1 LGHDT and CDR2 YNNKEL (reference sequence).

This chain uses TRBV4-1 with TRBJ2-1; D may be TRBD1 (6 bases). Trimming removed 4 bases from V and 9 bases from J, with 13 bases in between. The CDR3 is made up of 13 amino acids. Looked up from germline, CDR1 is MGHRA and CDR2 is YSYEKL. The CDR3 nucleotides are TGCGCCAGCAGCCCAGGGGTTATGGGTGAGCAGTTCTTC. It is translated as CASSPGVMGEQFF.

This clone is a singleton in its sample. CDR3 region: CATSHPPDRGSQETQYF. Here the CDR3 DNA reads TGTGCCACCAGTCACCCACCGGACAGGGGGAGTCAAGAGACCCAGTACTTC. The rearrangement links TRBV24-1 to TRBJ2-5, with TRBD1 matching 10 bases. The CDR3 sequence is 17 residues long. J was trimmed by 2 bases and V by 6 bases; bases with no gene match: 11. Germline V gene sequence: CDR1 KGHDR, CDR2 SFDVKD.

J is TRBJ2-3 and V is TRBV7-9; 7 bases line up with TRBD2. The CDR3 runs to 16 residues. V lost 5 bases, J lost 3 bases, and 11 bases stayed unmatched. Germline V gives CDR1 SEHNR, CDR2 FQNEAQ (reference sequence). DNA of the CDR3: TGTGCCAGCAGCCCATGGGCGGGAGAGTATACAGATACGCAGTATTTT. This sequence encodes CASSPWAGEYTDTQYF. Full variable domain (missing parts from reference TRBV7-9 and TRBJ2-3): DTGVSQNPRHKITKRGQNVTFRCDPISEHNRLYWYRQTLGQGPEFLTYFQNEAQLEKSRLLSDRFSAERPKGSFSTLEIQRTEQGDSAMYLCASSPWAGEYTDTQYFGPGTRLTVL.

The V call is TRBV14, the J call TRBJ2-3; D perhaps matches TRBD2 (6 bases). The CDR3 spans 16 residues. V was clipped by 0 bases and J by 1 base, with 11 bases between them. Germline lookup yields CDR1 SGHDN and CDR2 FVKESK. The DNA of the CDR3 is TGTGCCAGCAGCCAAGAGAGGCTAGCGCGCACAGATACGCAGTATTTT. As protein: CASSQERLARTDTQYF.

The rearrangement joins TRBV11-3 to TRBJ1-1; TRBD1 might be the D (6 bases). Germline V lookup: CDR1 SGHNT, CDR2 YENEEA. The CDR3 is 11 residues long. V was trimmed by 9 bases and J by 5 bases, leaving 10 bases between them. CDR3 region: CARTGGTEAFF. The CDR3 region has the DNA TGTGCCAGGACAGGAGGAACTGAAGCTTTCTTT.

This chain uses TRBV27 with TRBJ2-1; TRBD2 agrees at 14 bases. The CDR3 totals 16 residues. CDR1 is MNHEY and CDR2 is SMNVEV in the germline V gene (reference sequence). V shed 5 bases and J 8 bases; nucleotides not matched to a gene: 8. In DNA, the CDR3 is TGTGCCAGCAGTCCGGCCGGGACTAGCGGGGGCTATGAGCAGTTCTTC. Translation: CASSPAGTSGGYEQFF.

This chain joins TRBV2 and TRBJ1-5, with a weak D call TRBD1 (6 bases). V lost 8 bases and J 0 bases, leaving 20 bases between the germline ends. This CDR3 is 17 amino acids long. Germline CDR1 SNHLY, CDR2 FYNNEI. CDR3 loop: CASGEPHRALSNQPQHF. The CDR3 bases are TGTGCCAGCGGGGAACCCCACAGGGCCCTTAGCAATCAGCCCCAGCATTTT.

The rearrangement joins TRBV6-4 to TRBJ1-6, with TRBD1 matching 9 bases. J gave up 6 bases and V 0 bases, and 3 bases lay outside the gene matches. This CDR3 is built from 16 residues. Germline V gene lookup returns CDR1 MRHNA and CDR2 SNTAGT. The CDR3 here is CASSDSDRGFNSPLHF. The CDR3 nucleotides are TGTGCCAGCAGTGACTCCGACAGGGGGTTTAATTCACCCCTCCACTTT.

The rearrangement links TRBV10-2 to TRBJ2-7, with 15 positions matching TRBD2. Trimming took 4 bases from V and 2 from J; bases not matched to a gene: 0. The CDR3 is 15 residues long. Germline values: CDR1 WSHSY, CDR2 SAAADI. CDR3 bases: TGCGCCAGCAGTGGGACTAGCGGGGGGGCCTACGAGCAGTACTTC. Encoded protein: CASSGTSGGAYEQYF.